This T cell receptor (beta chain) was sequenced in a study of T cell repertoires in cytomegalovirus infection. Study context: Well-studied HLA-B-restricted CMV epitopes were used in the study alongside recently identified HLA-C-restricted ones. Findings of the study overall: HLA-C-restricted, CMV-specific TCR beta clonotypes were dominant ex vivo.

MiXCR, run by TCRdb on the reads, gives a single entry per CDR3 protein. The sample lists 90,000 to 120,000 distinct CDR3 sequences; roughly 40% were seen once. Concerning this clonotype itself: The antigen is unknown.

CDR1 SGHVS and CDR2 FNYEAQ come from the germline V gene. The CDR3 runs 13 residues. V lost 5 bases and J lost 3, with 8 bases in between. This clonotype was sampled from a human donor in good health (CMV status not recorded). Some clones in this sample may be carry-over from other donors' samples. Sample: CD8+ T cells from cultured PBMCs, taken from culture after CMV antigen stimulation. This chain links TRBV7-6 with TRBJ1-5; weak D call: TRBD1 (5 bases). In DNA, the CDR3 is TGTGCCAGCAGCCCAGGGTTCAATCAGCCCCAGCATTTT. It is translated as CASSPGFNQPQHF.